Listed below are T cell receptor beta chains from one sample, sequenced in a study of T cells in Graves' hyperthyroidism and ophthalmopathy. TCRdb re-analysed the multiplex PCR reads in MiXCR, keeping a single row per CDR3 protein. The table has 93,000 or so distinct CDR3 sequences, over 45% seen once. Sequenced input: blood. The source is a man aged 35-49 years with Graves' hyperthyroidism. The CDR3 runs from the conserved cysteine through the conserved F or W. A D gene is named only where the DNA matches it firmly. The size entry is marked missing in some rows and otherwise reads once, few, many or a size class.

TRBD1 | TRBJ2-7 | TRBV2 | many | CASGLRDSNYEQYF | TGTGCCAGCGGTTTACGGGACAGCAACTACGAGCAGTACTTC
NA | TRBJ1-5 | TRBV10-2 | many | CASGERGGGQPQHF | TGCGCCAGCGGTGAGAGGGGGGGCGGTCAGCCCCAGCATTTT
NA | TRBJ1-2 | TRBV2 | many | CASIPGRRSYGYTF | TGTGCCAGTATACCGGGACGGCGGAGCTATGGCTACACCTTC
TRBD1 | TRBJ1-2 | TRBV12-3/TRBV12-4 | many | CASSRPRTGSDYGYTF | TGTGCCAGCAGTCGACCGAGGACAGGGTCAGACTATGGCTACACCTTC
NA | TRBJ2-6 | TRBV7-9 | many | CASRLQGYLFPPSGANVLTF | TGTGCCAGCAGACTACAGGGATATCTCTTTCCCCCCTCTGGGGCCAACGTCCTGACTTTC
NA | TRBJ2-1 | TRBV7-9 | many | CASSKKSVAGAYNEQFF | TGTGCCAGCAGCAAAAAGTCAGTGGCAGGGGCCTACAATGAGCAGTTCTTC
NA | TRBJ1-1 | TRBV12-3/TRBV12-4 | few | CAWSVQGSRTEAFF | TGTGCCTGGAGTGTACAAGGTTCTCGCACTGAAGCTTTCTTT
NA | TRBJ2-3 | TRBV5-1 | many | CASSPGSTDTQYF | TGCGCCAGCAGCCCAGGGAGCACAGATACGCAGTATTTT
TRBD2 | TRBJ2-7 | TRBV19 | NA | CASSWTSGWNSYEQYF | TGTGCCAGTAGTTGGACTAGCGGGTGGAACTCCTACGAGCAGTACTTC
NA | TRBJ1-5 | TRBV6-6 | many | CASRGSSRVNQPQHF | TGTGCCAGCCGGGGCAGCTCCAGGGTCAATCAGCCCCAGCATTTT